Each of the 18 T cell receptor beta chains below was sequenced from the same sample in a study of T-cell reconstitution after alpha-beta-depleted transplantation in children. General study points: The main origin of T-cell counts and diversity one year after transplant was newly produced T cells.

The TCRbeta library incorporated unique molecular identifiers. TCRdb analysed the PCR reads with MiXCR anew, one entry per CDR3 protein. The repertoire holds hundreds of thousands of distinct CDR3 sequences, with roughly 7.8% as singletons. Their target antigens are unknown. The material sequenced was peripheral blood, taken 360 days after TCRalphabeta/CD19-depleted stem cell transplant. These receptors originate from a female patient between 2 and 15 years old who had a stem cell transplant for Fanconi anemia, so the T cells may come from the graft donor.

In its sample, this clonotype was seen many times. This chain connects TRBV20-1 to TRBJ1-6; 10 bases align to TRBD1. Germline CDR1 DFQATT, CDR2 SNEGSKA (reference sequence). V gave up 0 bases and J gave up 11 bases; unmatched junction bases: 13. The CDR3 has 17 amino acids. The chain's CDR3 is CSARDLRTGGNFAPLHF. The CDR3 nucleotides read TGCAGTGCTAGAGATCTCAGGACAGGGGGAAATTTCGCACCCCTCCACTTT.

The CDR3 sequence is CASKGVAGVNTGELFF. The CDR3 bases are TGTGCCAGCAAAGGGGTTGCGGGAGTAAACACCGGGGAGCTGTTTTTT. The chain couples TRBV27 to TRBJ2-2, with 7 bases lining up with TRBD2. CDR1 MNHEY and CDR2 SMNVEV come from the germline V gene (reference sequence). Trimming cost V 7 bases and J 2 bases; bases outside gene matches: 10. This CDR3 is built from 16 residues.

This clonotype was recorded a few times. This chain connects TRBV11-2 to TRBJ2-3; TRBD2 aligns across 8 bases. CDR1 is SGHAT, CDR2 FQNNGV, per germline. V was pared by 5 bases and J by 0 bases, with 7 bases of the junction left unmatched. The CDR3 covers 16 residues. CDR3 nucleotide sequence: TGTGCCAGCAGCCCTATAGCGGGATCTAGCACAGATACGCAGTATTTT. Amino acid sequence: CASSPIAGSSTDTQYF.

The V call is TRBV7-2, the J call TRBJ2-5; D perhaps matches TRBD1 (6 bases). The CDR3 runs to 14 residues. V lost 5 bases and J lost 5, with 15 bases in between. Germline loops: CDR1 SGHTA, CDR2 FQGNSA. The CDR3 nucleotides read TGTGCCAGCAGCCCCGGACAGTTCGGGGAGACCCAGTACTTC. As protein: CASSPGQFGETQYF.

This clonotype was recorded at least ten times. The rearrangement uses TRBV7-2 and TRBJ2-4, with 9 nucleotides matching TRBD1. Losses at the gene ends were 5 bases for V and 11 bases for J; bases not matched to a gene: 7. Germline V gene data show CDR1 as SGHTA and CDR2 as FQGNSA. The CDR3 extends over 13 amino acids. For the CDR3, the DNA is TGTGCCAGCAGCATGACAGGGGGTAGGGTTCAGTACTTC. Protein sequence: CASSMTGGRVQYF.

On this clonotype: A clone one base away is much larger, so this may be a read error. This chain joins TRBV20-1 and TRBJ2-1; 9 nucleotides line up with TRBD2. The V gene's germline CDR1 is DFQATT and CDR2 SNEGSKA (reference sequence). The CDR3 has 15 residues. The CDR3 DNA reads as TGCATTGCTACCGGCGGGAGGGGCTCCTACAATGAGCAGTTCTTC. This codes for CIATGGRGSYNEQFF.

This clonotype has more than one count but fewer than ten. The chain uses TRBV7-9 and TRBJ1-2, with D unclear. The CDR3 runs 16 residues. Germline V gene data show CDR1 as SEHNR and CDR2 as FQNEAQ (reference sequence). The V and J ends lost 4 bases and 7 bases respectively, with 22 bases between them. CDR3 sequence reads: CASSWGTGNLFGGYTF. The CDR3 nucleotides are TGTGCCAGCAGCTGGGGAACCGGGAACTTGTTCGGTGGCTACACCTTC. Variable domain in full (rest from reference TRBV7-9 and TRBJ1-2): DTGVSQNPRHKITKRGQNVTFRCDPISEHNRLYWYRQTLGQGPEFLTYFQNEAQLEKSRLLSDRFSAERPKGSFSTLEIQRTEQGDSAMYLCASSWGTGNLFGGYTFGSGTRLTVV.

This clonotype came up a few times. The germline gene is not matched at one end of the junction; a read error may be the cause. The chain employs TRBV15 and TRBJ1-3; possible D gene TRBD1, 5 bases. The germline V gene encodes CDR1 LNHNV and CDR2 YYDKDF (reference sequence). This CDR3 is built from 17 residues. The CDR3 loop is CATSRDRGALGGNTTYF. CDR3 DNA: TGTGCCACCAGCAGAGATCGTGGGGCCCTGGGGGGAAACACCACATATTTT.

This clonotype has a handful of counts. The chain has TRBV3-1 and TRBJ1-2, with TRBD1 identical over 8 bases. Germline CDR1 reads LGHDT; CDR2 reads YNNKEL (reference sequence). This CDR3 has 15 residues. The junction had 6 bases not matched to a gene; V was cut back by 2 bases and J by 4 bases. CDR3 nucleotide sequence: TGTGCCAGCAGCCAACAGGGGGCAGGTGTCTATGGCTACACCTTC. Its protein is CASSQQGAGVYGYTF. The whole variable domain, filled in from reference TRBV3-1 and TRBJ1-2, reads DTAVSQTPKYLVTQMGNDKSIKCEQNLGHDTMYWYKQDSKKFLKIMFSYNNKELIINETVPNRFSPKSPDKAHLNLHINSLELGDSAVYFCASSQQGAGVYGYTFGSGTRLTVV.

At least ten counts were recorded for this clonotype. The chain couples TRBV28 to TRBJ2-1; no definite D call. Looked up from germline, CDR1 is MDHEN and CDR2 is SYDVKM. V lost 7 bases and J lost 6, with 10 bases in between. This CDR3 region has 12 residues. CDR3 in DNA: TGTGCCAGCATAGATAATTTCAATGAGCAGTTCTTC. It translates to CASIDNFNEQFF. Full variable domain (rest looked up from reference TRBV28 and TRBJ2-1): DVKVTQSSRYLVKRTGEKVFLECVQDMDHENMFWYRQDPGLGLRLIYFSYDVKMKEKGDIPEGYSVSREKKERFSLILESASTNQTSMYLCASIDNFNEQFFGPGTRLTVL.

This clonotype was observed a handful of times. This chain joins TRBV7-6 and TRBJ2-2; D not resolved. CDR1 and CDR2 from the germline V gene are SGHVS and FNYEAQ. This CDR3 region has 14 residues. The germline V and J ends were trimmed by 1 base and 3 bases, with 6 bases remaining between them. The CDR3 loop is CASSLGVDTGELFF. The CDR3 DNA reads TGTGCCAGCAGCTTAGGGGTGGACACCGGGGAGCTGTTTTTT.

There are many counts of this clonotype. V gene TRBV20-1 combines with J gene TRBJ2-3; no reliable D call. The V gene's germline CDR1 is DFQATT and CDR2 SNEGSKA (reference sequence). Deletions cut 1 base from V and 4 bases from J, with 12 bases between. The CDR3 sequence is 14 residues long. This chain's CDR3 is CSARGAQNPDTQYF. DNA of the CDR3: TGCAGTGCTAGAGGGGCTCAGAATCCAGATACGCAGTATTTT.

The rearrangement joins TRBV20-1 to TRBJ1-1, with TRBD1 as a possible D gene (6 bases). The CDR3 covers 13 residues. V lost 6 bases, J lost 2 bases, and 13 bases lay in between. Looked up from germline, CDR1 is DFQATT and CDR2 is SNEGSKA (reference sequence). CDR3 nucleotide sequence: TGCAGTGCCAGCGGGGGACACAACACTGAAGCTTTCTTT. Translation: CSASGGHNTEAFF.

This clonotype was picked up many times. This chain links TRBV29-1 with TRBJ1-3; unclear D gene. CDR1 SQVTM and CDR2 ANQGSEA come from the germline V gene. V lost 4 bases and J 7 bases, leaving 14 bases between the germline ends. The CDR3 length is 13 residues. CDR3 sequence: CSVVGWGSNTIYF. The CDR3 DNA sequence: TGCAGCGTTGTGGGCTGGGGAAGCAACACCATATATTTT.

This clonotype was seen ten or more times. The chain employs TRBV27 and TRBJ2-7, with 9 nucleotides matching TRBD2. Germline CDR1 MNHEY, CDR2 SMNVEV (reference sequence). CDR3 size: 15 residues. The junction had 8 bases not matched to a gene; V was cut back by 3 bases and J by 5 bases. The CDR3 DNA reads as TGTGCCAGCAGTTTTCTGGCTAGCGGGGACCACGAGCAGTACTTC. Translation: CASSFLASGDHEQYF.

The rearrangement joins TRBV2 to TRBJ2-7, with TRBD2 matching over 7 bases. This CDR3 region has 14 residues. V lost 4 bases to trimming and J lost 0 bases; unmatched junction nucleotides: 3. The V gene's germline CDR1 is SNHLY and CDR2 FYNNEI. CDR3 protein: CASSGGGSSYEQYF. CDR3 coding DNA: TGTGCCAGCAGTGGTGGCGGGAGCTCCTACGAGCAGTACTTC.

This chain links TRBV7-6 with TRBJ2-6, with 8 bases identical to TRBD1. CDR1 is SGHVS and CDR2 is FNYEAQ in the germline V gene. The CDR3 covers 18 residues. The V gene end was trimmed by 4 bases and the J gene end by 0 bases; junction bases not matched to a gene: 8. The CDR3 loop is CASSSTGTGGSGANVLTF. For the CDR3, the DNA is TGTGCCAGCAGCTCCACCGGGACAGGTGGCTCTGGGGCCAACGTCCTGACTTTC.

This clonotype was detected ten times or more. The chain links TRBV20-1 to TRBJ2-2; D not certain. CDR3 size: 12 residues. Between the trimmed V and J ends, which lost 3 bases and 5 bases, there was a span of 7 bases. Germline V gene sequence: CDR1 DFQATT, CDR2 SNEGSKA (reference sequence). CDR3 coding DNA: TGCAGTGCTAGGCGGCTAACCGGGGAGCTGTTTTTT. Translation gives CSARRLTGELFF.